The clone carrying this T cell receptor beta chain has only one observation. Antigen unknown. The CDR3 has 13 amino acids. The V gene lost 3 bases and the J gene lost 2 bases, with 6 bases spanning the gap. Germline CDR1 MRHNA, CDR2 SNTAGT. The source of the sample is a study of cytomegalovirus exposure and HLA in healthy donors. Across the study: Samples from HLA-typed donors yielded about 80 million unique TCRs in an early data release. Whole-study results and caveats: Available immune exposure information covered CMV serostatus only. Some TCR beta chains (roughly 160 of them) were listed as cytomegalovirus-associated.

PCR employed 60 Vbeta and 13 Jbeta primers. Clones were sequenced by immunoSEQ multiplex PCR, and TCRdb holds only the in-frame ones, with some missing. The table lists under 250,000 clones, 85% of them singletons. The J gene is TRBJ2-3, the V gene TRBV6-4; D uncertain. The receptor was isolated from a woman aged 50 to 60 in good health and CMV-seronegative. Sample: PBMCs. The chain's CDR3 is CASSEQSTDTQYF. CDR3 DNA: TGTGCCAGCAGTGAGCAGTCCACAGATACGCAGTATTTT.